This T cell receptor beta chain originates from a study of T-cell memory formation after mild COVID-19. Study findings and constraints: CD4+ contracting clones lay mainly in CM and EM, CD8+ ones in EMRA. The study found balanced CD4/CD8 in clones contracting day 15 to 85 and a CD4+ lean in later expanders. Some SARS-CoV-2-responding clones were already detected in memory before infection.

Trimming took 0 bases from V and 8 from J, leaving 11 bases between them. From germline, CDR1 is MGHRA and CDR2 YSYEKL. The CDR3 covers 14 residues. A note on this clonotype: Its antigen remains unidentified.

5'RACE with constant-segment primers built TCRalpha and TCRbeta cDNA libraries with UMIs. TCRdb independently ran MiXCR on the 5' RACE reads; one entry per CDR3 protein. Of 260,000 or so distinct CDR3 sequences listed, about a sixth are singletons. This chain joins TRBV4-1 and TRBJ1-3; D possibly corresponds to TRBD1 (5 bases). The sequence derives from a man aged 18 to 30 who had mild COVID-19 (a few samples of this study predate the infection). Cell type and time point are not known. Specimen: PBMCs or a T cell subset sorted from them (not recorded which). This CDR3 reads CASSQDGGSDTIYF. CDR3 coding DNA: TGCGCCAGCAGCCAAGATGGGGGGTCGGACACCATATATTTT.